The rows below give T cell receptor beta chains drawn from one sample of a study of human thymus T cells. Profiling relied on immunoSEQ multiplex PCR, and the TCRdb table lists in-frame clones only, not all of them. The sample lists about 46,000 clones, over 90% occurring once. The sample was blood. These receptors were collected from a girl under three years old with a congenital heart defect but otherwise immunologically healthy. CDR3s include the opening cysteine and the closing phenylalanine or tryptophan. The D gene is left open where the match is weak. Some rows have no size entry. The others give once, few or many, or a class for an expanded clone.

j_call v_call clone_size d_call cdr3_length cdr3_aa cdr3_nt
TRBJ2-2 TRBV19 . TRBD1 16 CASRRTGVYSTGELFF TGTGCCAGTAGAAGGACAGGGGTGTATAGCACCGGGGAGCTGTTTTTT
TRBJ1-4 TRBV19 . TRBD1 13 CASSIRQGGKLFF TGTGCCAGTAGTATCCGACAGGGGGGAAAACTGTTTTTT
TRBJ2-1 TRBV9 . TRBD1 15 CASSEQGYSYNEQFF TGTGCCAGCAGCGAACAGGGGTACTCCTACAATGAGCAGTTCTTC
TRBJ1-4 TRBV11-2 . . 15 CASSSYRVPNEKLFF TGTGCCAGCAGCTCTTACAGGGTCCCCAATGAAAAACTGTTTTTT
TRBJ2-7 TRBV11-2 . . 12 CASSLVAGEQYF TGTGCCAGCAGCTTAGTCGCGGGCGAGCAGTACTTC
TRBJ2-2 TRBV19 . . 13 CASSMAHTGELFF TGTGCCAGTAGTATGGCACACACCGGGGAGCTGTTTTTT
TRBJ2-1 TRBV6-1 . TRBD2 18 CASSVSFAGTSVFHEQFF TGTGCCAGCAGTGTTTCTTTTGCAGGGACTAGCGTGTTCCATGAGCAGTTCTTC
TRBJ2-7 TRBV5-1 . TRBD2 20 CASSSGGRLAGGGFFYEQYF TGCGCCAGCAGCTCCGGGGGGAGACTAGCGGGAGGTGGATTTTTCTACGAGCAGTACTTC
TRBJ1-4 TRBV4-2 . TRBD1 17 CASSQDGRRQGNEKLFF TGTGCCAGCAGCCAAGACGGAAGGCGACAGGGTAATGAAAAACTGTTTTTT
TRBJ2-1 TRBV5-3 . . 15 CARSWCDGGYNEQFF TGTGCCAGAAGCTGGTGCGATGGGGGTTACAATGAGCAGTTCTTC
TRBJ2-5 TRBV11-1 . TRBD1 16 CASSQTGQGVGETQYF TGTGCCAGCAGCCAAACCGGACAGGGCGTAGGGGAGACCCAGTACTTC
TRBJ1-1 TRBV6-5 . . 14 CASRNGRENTEAFF TGTGCCAGCAGGAACGGACGGGAGAACACTGAAGCTTTCTTT
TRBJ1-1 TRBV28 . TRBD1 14 CARLGDSMNTEAFF TGTGCCAGGTTAGGGGACAGCATGAACACTGAAGCTTTCTTT
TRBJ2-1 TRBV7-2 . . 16 CASSPSKRSSYNEQFF TGTGCCAGCAGCCCCTCCAAGCGTAGCTCCTACAATGAGCAGTTCTTC
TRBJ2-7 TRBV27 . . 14 CASSWGTGTYEQYF TGTGCCAGCAGTTGGGGTACGGGTACCTACGAGCAGTACTTC
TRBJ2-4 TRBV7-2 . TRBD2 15 CASSTGTSGKNIQYF TGTGCCAGCAGCACCGGGACTAGCGGGAAAAACATTCAGTACTTC
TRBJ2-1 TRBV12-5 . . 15 CASKPGESSYNEQFF TGTGCTAGTAAACCAGGGGAGAGCTCCTACAATGAGCAGTTCTTC
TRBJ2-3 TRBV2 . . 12 CASRGRPDTQYF TGTGCCAGCAGGGGAAGGCCAGATACGCAGTATTTT
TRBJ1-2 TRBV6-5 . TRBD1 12 CASSRGQDGYTF TGTGCCAGCAGTCGAGGACAGGATGGCTACACCTTC
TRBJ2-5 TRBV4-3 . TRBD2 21 CASSQDLWASGSPKQTKTQYF TGCGCCAGCAGCCAAGATTTATGGGCTAGCGGGAGCCCTAAACAGACAAAGACCCAGTACTTC
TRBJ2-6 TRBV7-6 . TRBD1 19 CASSLGPGQGVSGANVLTF TGTGCCAGCAGCTTGGGGCCGGGACAGGGGGTGTCTGGGGCCAACGTCCTGACTTTC
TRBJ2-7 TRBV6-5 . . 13 CASSYGLSYEQYF TGTGCCAGCAGTTACGGATTAAGCTACGAGCAGTACTTC
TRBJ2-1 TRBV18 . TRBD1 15 CASSRGQGALYEQFF TGTGCCAGCTCACGGGGACAGGGGGCTTTGTATGAGCAGTTCTTC
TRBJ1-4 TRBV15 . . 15 CATSREGLPNEKLFF TGTGCCACCAGCAGAGAAGGGCTCCCTAATGAAAAACTGTTTTTT
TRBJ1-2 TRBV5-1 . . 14 CASSLERSNYGYTF TGCGCCAGCAGCTTGGAAAGGTCTAACTATGGCTACACCTTC
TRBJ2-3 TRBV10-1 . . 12 CASIRSPDTQYF TGCGCCAGCATCCGTTCCCCAGATACGCAGTATTTT
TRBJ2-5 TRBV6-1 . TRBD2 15 CASSEVGLAEETQYF TGTGCCAGCAGTGAAGTCGGACTAGCGGAAGAGACCCAGTACTTC
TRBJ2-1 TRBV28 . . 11 CASSLEREQFF TGTGCCAGCAGTTTAGAGCGTGAGCAGTTCTTC
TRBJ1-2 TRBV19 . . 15 CASSHDRPPNYGYTF TGTGCCAGTAGCCACGACAGGCCACCCAACTATGGCTACACCTTC
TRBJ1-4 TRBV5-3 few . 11 CARKVGEKLFF TGTGCCCGAAAAGTGGGTGAAAAACTGTTTTTT
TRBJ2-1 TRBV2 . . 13 CASSEAMVLWEFF TGTGCCAGCAGTGAAGCGATGGTTCTGTGGGAATTCTTC
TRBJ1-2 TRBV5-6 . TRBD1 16 CASSFDLTGNNYGYTF TGTGCCAGCAGCTTTGACCTGACAGGGAATAACTATGGCTACACCTTC
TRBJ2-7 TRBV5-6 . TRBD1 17 CASSLDPTGAYGHEQYF TGTGCCAGCAGCTTGGACCCAACAGGGGCCTATGGTCACGAGCAGTACTTC
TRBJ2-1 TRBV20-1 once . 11 CSAFTPYEQFF TGCAGTGCTTTCACCCCTTATGAGCAGTTCTTC
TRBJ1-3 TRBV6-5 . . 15 CASSLTLSSGNTIYF TGTGCCAGCAGTTTGACGCTAAGCTCTGGAAACACCATATATTTT
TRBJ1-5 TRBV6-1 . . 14 CASSEGVGNQPQHF TGTGCCAGCAGCGAGGGGGTGGGCAATCAGCCCCAGCATTTT
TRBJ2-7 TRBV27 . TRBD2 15 CASSVKAGNIYEQYF TGTGCCAGCAGCGTAAAAGCGGGGAATATCTACGAGCAGTACTTC
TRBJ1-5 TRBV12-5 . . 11 CASGLDQPQHF TGTGCTAGTGGTTTGGATCAGCCCCAGCATTTT
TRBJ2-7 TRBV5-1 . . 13 CASSFLPSYEQYF TGCGCCAGCAGCTTCCTACCTTCCTACGAGCAGTACTTC
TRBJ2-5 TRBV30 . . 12 CAWSAGQETQYF TGTGCCTGGAGTGCGGGCCAAGAGACCCAGTACTTC
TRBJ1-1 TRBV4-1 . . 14 CASSQEEGQGRAFF TGCGCCAGCAGCCAAGAGGAAGGGCAGGGAAGAGCTTTCTTT
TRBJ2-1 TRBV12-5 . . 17 CASGRRPRSEASDEQFF TGTGCTAGTGGAAGACGACCGCGGTCCGAGGCTTCTGATGAGCAGTTCTTC
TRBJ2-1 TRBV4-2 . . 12 CASSQARGEQFF TGTGCCAGCAGCCAAGCGAGAGGTGAGCAGTTCTTC
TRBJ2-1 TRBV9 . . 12 CASSSRGREQFF TGTGCCAGCAGCTCGAGGGGTAGGGAGCAGTTCTTC
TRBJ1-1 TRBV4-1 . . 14 CASSHRSMNTEAFF TGCGCCAGCAGCCATCGGAGTATGAACACTGAAGCTTTCTTT
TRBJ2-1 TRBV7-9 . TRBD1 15 CASRRDSSSYNEQFF TGTGCCAGCAGACGGGACAGCAGCTCCTACAATGAGCAGTTCTTC
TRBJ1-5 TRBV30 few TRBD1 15 CAWSRSGTGNQPQHF TGTGCCTGGAGTCGATCGGGGACAGGGAATCAGCCCCAGCATTTT
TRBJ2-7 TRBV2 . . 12 CASISGDYEQYF TGTGCCAGCATTTCAGGGGACTACGAGCAGTACTTC